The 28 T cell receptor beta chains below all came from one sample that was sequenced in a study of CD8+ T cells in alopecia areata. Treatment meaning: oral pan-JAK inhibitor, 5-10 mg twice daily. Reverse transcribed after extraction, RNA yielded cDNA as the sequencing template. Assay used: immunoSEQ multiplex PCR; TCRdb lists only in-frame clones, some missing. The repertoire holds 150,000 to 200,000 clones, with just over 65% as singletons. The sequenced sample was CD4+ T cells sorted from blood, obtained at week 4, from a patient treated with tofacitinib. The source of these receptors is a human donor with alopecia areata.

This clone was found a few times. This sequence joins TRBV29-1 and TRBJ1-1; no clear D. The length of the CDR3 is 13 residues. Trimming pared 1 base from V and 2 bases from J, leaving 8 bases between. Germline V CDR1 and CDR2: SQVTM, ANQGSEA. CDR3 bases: TGCAGCGTTGAAGTGAAACGAAACACTGAAGCTTTCTTT. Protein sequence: CSVEVKRNTEAFF.

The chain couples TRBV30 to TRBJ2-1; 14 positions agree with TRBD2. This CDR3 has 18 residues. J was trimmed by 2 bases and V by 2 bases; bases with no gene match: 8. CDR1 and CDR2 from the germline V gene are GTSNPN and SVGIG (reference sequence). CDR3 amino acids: CAWSTSGTSGGAYNEQFF. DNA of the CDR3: TGTGCCTGGAGTACGTCCGGGACTAGCGGGGGCGCCTACAATGAGCAGTTCTTC.

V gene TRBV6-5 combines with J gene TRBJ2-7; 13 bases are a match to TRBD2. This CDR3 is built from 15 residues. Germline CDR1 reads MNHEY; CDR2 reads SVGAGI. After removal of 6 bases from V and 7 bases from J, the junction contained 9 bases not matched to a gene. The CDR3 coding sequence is TGTGCCAGCAGGCGACTAGCGGGGGGCCCCGTGGAGCAGTACTTC. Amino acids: CASRRLAGGPVEQYF.

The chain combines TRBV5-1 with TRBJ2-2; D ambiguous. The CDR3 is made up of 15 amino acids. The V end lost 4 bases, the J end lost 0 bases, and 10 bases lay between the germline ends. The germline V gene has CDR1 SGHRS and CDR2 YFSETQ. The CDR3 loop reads CASSPQSANTGELFF. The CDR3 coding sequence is TGCGCCAGCAGCCCACAGAGCGCGAACACCGGGGAGCTGTTTTTT.

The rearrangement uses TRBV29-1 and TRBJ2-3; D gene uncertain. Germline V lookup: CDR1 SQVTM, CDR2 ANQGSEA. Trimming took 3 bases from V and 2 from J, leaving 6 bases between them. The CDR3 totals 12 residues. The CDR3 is CSVELFTDTQYF. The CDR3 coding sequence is TGCAGCGTTGAGTTGTTCACAGATACGCAGTATTTT.

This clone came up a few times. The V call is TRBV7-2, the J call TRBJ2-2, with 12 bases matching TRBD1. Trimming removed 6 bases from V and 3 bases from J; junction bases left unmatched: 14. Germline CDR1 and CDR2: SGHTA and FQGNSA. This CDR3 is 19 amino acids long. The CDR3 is CASRKWGQGAAKYTGELFF. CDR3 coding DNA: TGTGCCAGCAGAAAATGGGGACAGGGGGCAGCGAAGTACACCGGGGAGCTGTTTTTT. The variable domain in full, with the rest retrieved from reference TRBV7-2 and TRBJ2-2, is GAGVSQSPSNKVTEKGKDVELRCDPISGHTALYWYRQSLGQGLEFLIYFQGNSAPDKSGLPSDRFSAERTGGSVSTLTIQRTQQEDSAVYLCASRKWGQGAAKYTGELFFGEGSRLTVL.

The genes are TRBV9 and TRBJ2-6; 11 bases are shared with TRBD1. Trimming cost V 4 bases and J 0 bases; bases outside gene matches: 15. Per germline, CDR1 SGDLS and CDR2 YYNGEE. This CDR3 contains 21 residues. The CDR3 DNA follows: TGTGCCAGCAGCCACCTGGATAGACCCGGGACAGGGGGCTCTGGGGCCAACGTCCTGACTTTC. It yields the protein CASSHLDRPGTGGSGANVLTF.

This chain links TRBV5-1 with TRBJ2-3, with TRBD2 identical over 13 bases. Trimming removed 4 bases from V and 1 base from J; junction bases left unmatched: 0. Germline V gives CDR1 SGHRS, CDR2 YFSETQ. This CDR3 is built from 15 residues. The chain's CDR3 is CASSGLAGGTDTQYF. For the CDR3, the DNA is TGCGCCAGCAGCGGACTAGCGGGGGGCACAGATACGCAGTATTTT.

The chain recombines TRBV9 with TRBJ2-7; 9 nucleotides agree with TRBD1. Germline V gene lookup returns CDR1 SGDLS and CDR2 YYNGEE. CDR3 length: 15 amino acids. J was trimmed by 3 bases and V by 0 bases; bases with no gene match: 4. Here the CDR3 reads CASSVGDREFYEQYF. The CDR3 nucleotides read TGTGCCAGCAGCGTAGGGGACAGGGAGTTCTACGAGCAGTACTTC.

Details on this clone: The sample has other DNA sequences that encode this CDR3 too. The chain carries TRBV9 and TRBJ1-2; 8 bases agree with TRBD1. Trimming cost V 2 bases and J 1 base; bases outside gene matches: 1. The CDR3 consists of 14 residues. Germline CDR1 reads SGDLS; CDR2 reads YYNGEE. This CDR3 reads CASSVGQGNYGYTF. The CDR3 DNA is TGTGCCAGCAGCGTCGGACAGGGTAACTATGGCTACACCTTC.

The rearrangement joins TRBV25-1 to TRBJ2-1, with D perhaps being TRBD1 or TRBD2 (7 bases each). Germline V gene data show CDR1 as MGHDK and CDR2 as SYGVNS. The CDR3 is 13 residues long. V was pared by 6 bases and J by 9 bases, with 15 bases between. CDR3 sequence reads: CASRSGTELEQFF. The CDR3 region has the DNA TGTGCCAGCAGGAGCGGGACAGAGCTTGAGCAGTTCTTC.

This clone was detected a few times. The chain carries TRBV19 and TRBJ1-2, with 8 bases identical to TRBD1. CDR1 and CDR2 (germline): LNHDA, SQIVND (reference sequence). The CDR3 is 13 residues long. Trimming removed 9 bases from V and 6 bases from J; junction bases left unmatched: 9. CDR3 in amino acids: CASGDRTPHGYTF. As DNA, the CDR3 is TGTGCCAGCGGGGACAGGACCCCCCATGGCTACACCTTC.

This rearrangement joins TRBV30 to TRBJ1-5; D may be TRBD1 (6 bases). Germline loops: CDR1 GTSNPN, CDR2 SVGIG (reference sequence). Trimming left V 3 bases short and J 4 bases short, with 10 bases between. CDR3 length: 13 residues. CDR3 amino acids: CAWSDRLNQPQHF. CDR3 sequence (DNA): TGTGCCTGGAGCGACAGGCTTAATCAGCCCCAGCATTTT.

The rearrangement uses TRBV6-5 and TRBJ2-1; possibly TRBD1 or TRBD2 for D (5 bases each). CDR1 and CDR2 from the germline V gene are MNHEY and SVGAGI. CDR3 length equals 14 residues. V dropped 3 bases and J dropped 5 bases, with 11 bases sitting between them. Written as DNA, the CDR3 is TGTGCCAGCAGTTATGAGGGGCGGAACAATGAGCAGTTCTTC. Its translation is CASSYEGRNNEQFF.

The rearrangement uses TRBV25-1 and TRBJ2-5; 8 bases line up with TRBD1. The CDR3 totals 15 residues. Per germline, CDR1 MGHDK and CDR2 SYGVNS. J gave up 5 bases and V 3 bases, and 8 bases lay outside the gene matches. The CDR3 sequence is CASSEGRGRGETQYF. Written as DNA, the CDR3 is TGTGCCAGCAGTGAGGGCAGGGGGCGAGGGGAGACCCAGTACTTC. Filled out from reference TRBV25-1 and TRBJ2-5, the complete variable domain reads EADIYQTPRYLVIGTGKKITLECSQTMGHDKMYWYQQDPGMELHLIHYSYGVNSTEKGDLSSESTVSRIRTEHFPLTLESARPSHTSQYLCASSEGRGRGETQYFGPGTRLLVL.

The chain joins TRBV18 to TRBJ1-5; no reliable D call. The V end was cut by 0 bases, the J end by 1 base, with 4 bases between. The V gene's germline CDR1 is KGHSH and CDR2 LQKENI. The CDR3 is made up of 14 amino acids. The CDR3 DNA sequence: TGTGCCAGCTCACCACCCAGAAGCAATCAGCCCCAGCATTTT. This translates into CASSPPRSNQPQHF.

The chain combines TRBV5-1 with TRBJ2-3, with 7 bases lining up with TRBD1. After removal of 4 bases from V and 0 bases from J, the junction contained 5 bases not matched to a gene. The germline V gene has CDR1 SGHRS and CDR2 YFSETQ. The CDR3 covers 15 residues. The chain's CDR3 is CASSQGQFSTDTQYF. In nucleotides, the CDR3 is TGCGCCAGCAGCCAGGGACAGTTTAGCACAGATACGCAGTATTTT.

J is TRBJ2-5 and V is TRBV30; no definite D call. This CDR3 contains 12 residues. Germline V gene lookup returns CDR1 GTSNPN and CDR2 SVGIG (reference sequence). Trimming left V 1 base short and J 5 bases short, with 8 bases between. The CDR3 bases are TGTGCCTGGAGTGACTTCCAGGAGACCCAGTACTTC. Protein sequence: CAWSDFQETQYF.

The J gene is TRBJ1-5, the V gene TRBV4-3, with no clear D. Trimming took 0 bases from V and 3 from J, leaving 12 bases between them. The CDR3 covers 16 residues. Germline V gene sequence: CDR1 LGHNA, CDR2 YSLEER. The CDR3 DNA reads TGCGCCAGCAGCCAAGATGTTGAGGGCTACAATCAGCCCCAGCATTTT. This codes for CASSQDVEGYNQPQHF.

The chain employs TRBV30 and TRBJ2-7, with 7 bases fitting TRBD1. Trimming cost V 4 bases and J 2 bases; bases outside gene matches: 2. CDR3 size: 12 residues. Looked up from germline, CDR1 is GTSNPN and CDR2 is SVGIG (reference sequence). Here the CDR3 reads CAWTGGPYEQYF. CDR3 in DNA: TGTGCCTGGACAGGGGGTCCCTACGAGCAGTACTTC.

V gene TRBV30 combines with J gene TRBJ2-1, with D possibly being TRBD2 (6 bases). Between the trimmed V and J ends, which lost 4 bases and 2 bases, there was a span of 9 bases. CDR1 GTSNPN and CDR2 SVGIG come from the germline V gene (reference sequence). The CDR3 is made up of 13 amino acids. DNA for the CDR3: TGTGCCTGGAACGGGGGAGCCTACAATGAGCAGTTCTTC. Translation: CAWNGGAYNEQFF.

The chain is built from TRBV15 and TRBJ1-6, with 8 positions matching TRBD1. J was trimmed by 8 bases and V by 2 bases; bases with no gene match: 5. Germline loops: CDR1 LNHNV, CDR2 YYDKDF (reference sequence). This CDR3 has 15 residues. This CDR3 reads CATSRQGARDSPLHF. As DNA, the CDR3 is TGTGCCACCAGCAGACAGGGGGCGCGGGATTCACCCCTCCACTTT.

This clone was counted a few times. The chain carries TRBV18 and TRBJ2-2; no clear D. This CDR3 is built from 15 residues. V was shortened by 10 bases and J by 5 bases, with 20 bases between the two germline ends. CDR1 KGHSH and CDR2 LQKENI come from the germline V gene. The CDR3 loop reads CATKRGAWDTGELFF. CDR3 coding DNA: TGTGCCACCAAGCGCGGAGCGTGGGATACCGGGGAGCTGTTTTTT.

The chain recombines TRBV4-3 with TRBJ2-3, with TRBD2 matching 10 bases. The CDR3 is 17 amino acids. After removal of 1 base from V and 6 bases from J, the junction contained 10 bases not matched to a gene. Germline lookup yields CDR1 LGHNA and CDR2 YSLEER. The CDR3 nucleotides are TGCGCCAGCAGCCAAGTGTCAGCGGGGGGGCGGATGGATACGCAGTATTTT. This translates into CASSQVSAGGRMDTQYF.

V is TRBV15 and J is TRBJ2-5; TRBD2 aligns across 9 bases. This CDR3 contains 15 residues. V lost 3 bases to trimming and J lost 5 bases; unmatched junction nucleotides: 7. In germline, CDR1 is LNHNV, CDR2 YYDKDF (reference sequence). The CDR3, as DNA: TGTGCCACCAGCAGCTCCGGGACTAGCTGGGAGACCCAGTACTTC. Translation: CATSSSGTSWETQYF.

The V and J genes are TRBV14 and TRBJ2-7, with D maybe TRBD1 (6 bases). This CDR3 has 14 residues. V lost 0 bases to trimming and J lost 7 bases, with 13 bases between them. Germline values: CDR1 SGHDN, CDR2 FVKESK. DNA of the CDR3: TGTGCCAGCAGCCAAGAGTGGGGGCGTGAGGAGCAGTACTTC. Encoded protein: CASSQEWGREEQYF.

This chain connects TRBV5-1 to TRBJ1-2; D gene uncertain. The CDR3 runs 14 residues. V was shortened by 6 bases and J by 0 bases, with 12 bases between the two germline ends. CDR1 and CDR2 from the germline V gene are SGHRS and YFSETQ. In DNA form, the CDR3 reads TGCGCCAGCAACCTCGGCGGACCTAACTATGGCTACACCTTC. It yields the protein CASNLGGPNYGYTF. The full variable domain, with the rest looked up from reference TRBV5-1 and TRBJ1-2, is KAGVTQTPRYLIKTRGQQVTLSCSPISGHRSVSWYQQTPGQGLQFLFEYFSETQRNKGNFPGRFSGRQFSNSRSEMNVSTLELGDSALYLCASNLGGPNYGYTFGSGTRLTVV.

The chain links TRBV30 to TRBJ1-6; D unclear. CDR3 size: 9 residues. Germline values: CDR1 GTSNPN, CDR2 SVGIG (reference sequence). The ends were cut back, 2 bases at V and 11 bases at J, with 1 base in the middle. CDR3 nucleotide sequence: TGTGCCTGGAGTCCACCCCTCCACTTT. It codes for CAWSPPLHF.